This is a list of T cell receptor beta chains from one sample in a study of blood T cell repertoires in COVID-19. Repertoires were generated with immunoSEQ multiplex PCR, while TCRdb's copy carries only in-frame clones and drops some. The data contain some 200,000 clones, around 80% of them seen just once; the ten biggest clones take up more than 12%. The sequencing sample was made of peripheral blood. The receptor set was obtained from a woman in her seventies with COVID-19, enrolled during active disease. The CDR3 runs from the conserved cysteine through the conserved F or W. Fields, in order: V gene, clone size, J gene, D gene, CDR3 DNA, CDR3 protein. The D gene is left open where the match is weak. Clone sizes are given selectively: once, few, many, or a class where the clone is expanded.

TRBV27	NA	TRBJ1-6	TRBD1	TGTGCCAGCAGTGCGGGACAGGGCCAGACACCCCTCCACTTT	CASSAGQGQTPLHF
TRBV18	NA	TRBJ2-1	NA	TGTGCCAGCTCACCAGGCGGGGGCGAAAAATACAATGAGCAGTTCTTC	CASSPGGGEKYNEQFF
TRBV5-1	NA	TRBJ2-1	TRBD2	TGCGCCAGCAGCCTGAGGACTAGCGGGAGTTCCTACAATGAGCAGTTCTTC	CASSLRTSGSSYNEQFF
TRBV20-1	NA	TRBJ1-5	NA	TGCAGTGCTAGTAGTGGGACGGGAGGCAATCAGCCCCAGCATTTT	CSASSGTGGNQPQHF
TRBV18	NA	TRBJ1-5	TRBD1	TGTGCCAGCTCAAAAGGACAGGGACTAAATCAGCCCCAGCATTTT	CASSKGQGLNQPQHF
TRBV29-1	NA	TRBJ2-2	TRBD2	TGCAGCGTCATAACTAGCGGGAGGGGGGCCGGGGAGCTGTTTTTT	CSVITSGRGAGELFF
TRBV4-1	NA	TRBJ2-3	NA	TGCGCCAGCAGCCAAGATATGGGTAGCCAGGGTACGCAGTATTTT	CASSQDMGSQGTQYF
TRBV27	once	TRBJ2-7	NA	TGTGCCAGCAGTTTCTCGCCAGGGAACTACGAGCAGTACTTC	CASSFSPGNYEQYF
TRBV4-1	NA	TRBJ2-1	TRBD2	TGCGCCAGCAGCCAGGAACCGACTAGCGGGAGGGTCAATGAGCAGTTCTTC	CASSQEPTSGRVNEQFF
TRBV19	NA	TRBJ1-4	TRBD1	TGTGCCAGTAGTATTACAGGGGGGACGAATGAAAAACTGTTTTTT	CASSITGGTNEKLFF
TRBV7-2	NA	TRBJ2-3	NA	TGTGCCAGCAGCTTTCGAGCCGGGTCAGATACGCAGTATTTT	CASSFRAGSDTQYF
TRBV14	NA	TRBJ1-4	NA	TGTGCCAGCAGCCAAGGTCGGGCAGGGGCAGGGGAAAAACTGTTTTTT	CASSQGRAGAGEKLFF
TRBV29-1	NA	TRBJ1-1	NA	TGCAGCGTTGAATCTCCGGTCATCAGGGACACTGAAGCTTTCTTT	CSVESPVIRDTEAFF
TRBV5-5	NA	TRBJ1-5	TRBD1	TGTGCCAGCAGCTTGACAGGGGATCAGCCCCAGCATTTT	CASSLTGDQPQHF
TRBV28	NA	TRBJ1-2	NA	TGTGCCAGCAGTTTAGTCAGTAACTATGGCTACACCTTC	CASSLVSNYGYTF
TRBV25-1	NA	TRBJ2-1	NA	TGTGCCAGCAGTGATCCGGGTAGGCAGCCCTACAATGAGCAGTTCTTC	CASSDPGRQPYNEQFF
TRBV5-4	NA	TRBJ1-1	TRBD1	TGTGCCAGCAGCTTGGTTAGGGGGCCGAACACTGAAGCTTTCTTT	CASSLVRGPNTEAFF
TRBV28	NA	TRBJ2-3	TRBD2	TGTGCCAGCAGCCTAGCGGAGATCACAGATACGCAGTATTTT	CASSLAEITDTQYF
TRBV2	few	TRBJ1-5	NA	TGTGCCAGCAGTGGCCAGGCCGAGCATCAGCCCCAGCATTTT	CASSGQAEHQPQHF
TRBV5-1	NA	TRBJ1-1	TRBD1	TGCGCCAGCAGCTTAGCACAGGGGTCCGTAACTGAAGCTTTCTTT	CASSLAQGSVTEAFF
TRBV28	NA	TRBJ2-3	NA	TGTGCCAGCAGTTTAAATCTTCAGGGGGGATTCACAGATACGCAGTATTTT	CASSLNLQGGFTDTQYF
TRBV19	few	TRBJ1-2	TRBD1	TGTGCCAGTCGCCGGACAGGGAACTATGGCTACACCTTC	CASRRTGNYGYTF
TRBV11-2	NA	TRBJ1-2	NA	TGTGCCAGCAGCCTTGACAACGCTAACTATGGCTACACCTTC	CASSLDNANYGYTF
TRBV18	NA	TRBJ1-5	TRBD1	TGTGCCAGCTCACCCGACAGGGATCAGCCCCAGCATTTT	CASSPDRDQPQHF
TRBV30	NA	TRBJ1-2	NA	TGTGCCTGGAGTGGGGGGACAAACCCTAACTATGGCTACACCTTC	CAWSGGTNPNYGYTF
TRBV21-1	NA	TRBJ2-5	NA	TGTGCCAGCACTATACGCGGGGGGGGGCAAGAGACCCAGTACTTC	CASTIRGGGQETQYF
TRBV4-1	NA	TRBJ2-5	TRBD1	TGCGCCAGCAGCCAAATGCAGGGGGCAGAGACCCAGTACTTC	CASSQMQGAETQYF
TRBV30	NA	TRBJ2-1	TRBD2	TGTGCCTGGCGGCTAGCGGGGCTGAATGAGCAGTTCTTC	CAWRLAGLNEQFF
TRBV29-1	NA	TRBJ1-1	NA	TGCAGCGTGGCTCACCCGTCCGAAGCTTTCTTT	CSVAHPSEAFF
TRBV25-1	NA	TRBJ1-5	TRBD1	TGTGCCAGCAGGGGGACAGGGAATCAGCCCCAGCATTTT	CASRGTGNQPQHF
TRBV28	NA	TRBJ1-2	NA	TGTGCCAGCAGTTCCAGAAACTATGGCTACACCTTC	CASSSRNYGYTF
TRBV19	NA	TRBJ1-1	NA	TGTGCCAGTAGCCCAGGAGGGAACACTGAAGCTTTCTTT	CASSPGGNTEAFF
TRBV5-4	NA	TRBJ2-5	TRBD1	TGTGCCAGCAGCTCCCCAGGGGGTCTCATGGAGACCCAGTACTTC	CASSSPGGLMETQYF
TRBV28	NA	TRBJ1-5	NA	TGTGCCAGCAGTTTATCCCCCAGGGGAAGCAGGGCCCAGCATTTT	CASSLSPRGSRAQHF
TRBV11-2	NA	TRBJ1-2	NA	TGTGCCAGCAACCCGGGTGGAGGGGCCTACCCGGAGGGCTACACCTTC	CASNPGGGAYPEGYTF
TRBV11-2	NA	TRBJ1-4	TRBD1	TGTGCCAGCAGCGTGACCCGGGACAGAAAACTGTTTTTT	CASSVTRDRKLFF
TRBV29-1	NA	TRBJ2-7	NA	TGCAGCGCTACTAAGTCCAGTTACGAGCAGTACTTC	CSATKSSYEQYF
TRBV28	NA	TRBJ1-5	NA	TGTGCCAGCAGGCTAACAGGGAGGGGTCAGCCCCAGCATTTT	CASRLTGRGQPQHF
TRBV7-2	NA	TRBJ1-6	NA	TGTGCCAGCAATCAGGGGTTTTTGAATTCACCCCTCCACTTT	CASNQGFLNSPLHF
TRBV5-6	NA	TRBJ1-2	TRBD1	TGTGCCAGCAGCCCACTACCACAGGGGGCAGGCGGCTACACCTTC	CASSPLPQGAGGYTF
TRBV3-1/TRBV3-2	NA	TRBJ2-1	TRBD2	TGTGCCAGCAGCCAAAGCGGGGGGGCGTATGAGCAGTTCTTC	CASSQSGGAYEQFF
TRBV7-3	NA	TRBJ2-3	TRBD2	TGTGCCAGCAGCACCAGAGCGGGGACTAGCACAGATACGCAGTATTTT	CASSTRAGTSTDTQYF